This section outlines one T cell receptor beta chain sequence together with its context. The data were obtained in a study of shared clonotypes between healthy human individuals. Study-wide context: Samples came from a couple of female and a few male donors aged 18 to 49. Each donor's CD8 memory used one plate, CD8 naive two, each CD4 subset three.

The method was immunoSEQ multiplex PCR; TCRdb's version includes in-frame clones alone and lacks a portion of them. The profile shows roughly 2.2 million clones, approximately 93% of them singletons. CD45RA+ naive and CD45RA-negative memory subsets were separated from CD4+ cells. The CDR3 extends over 15 amino acids. The ends were cut back, 0 bases at V and 7 bases at J, with 16 bases in the middle. CDR1 and CDR2 (germline): GTSNPN, SVGIG (reference sequence). The clonotype comes from a man younger than 30 in good health. Some clones in this sample may be carry-over from other donors' samples. Sequencing used naive CD4+ T cells from PBMCs. Subset noted: CD45RA+ positively selected. The chain combines TRBV30 with TRBJ1-5; the D is unclear. CDR3 sequence (DNA): TGTGCCTGGAGTGTACTATCGGGATTTGACCAGCCCCAGCATTTT. This gives the protein CAWSVLSGFDQPQHF.